This T cell receptor beta chain was sequenced in a study of shared clonotypes between healthy human individuals. Sorted subsets were amplified in replicate PCRs using 200 ng DNA, about 30,000 T cell genomes. Sequencing used immunoSEQ multiplex PCR; TCRdb keeps in-frame clones, though not all of them. The table has millions of clones, 90% to 95% seen once. J was trimmed by 9 bases and V by 5 bases; bases with no gene match: 6. CDR3 length: 13 amino acids. Germline V gives CDR1 MNHEY, CDR2 SMNVEV (reference sequence). The receptor comes from a man between 18 and 29 years old in good health. Sequenced: naive CD4+ T cells sorted from blood. Subset defined: CD45RA+ positively selected. The chain employs TRBV27 and TRBJ2-2, with 7 bases aligning to TRBD1. DNA of the CDR3: TGTGCCAGCAGTGTCCTGACAGGGTGGGAGCTGTTTTTT. This encodes CASSVLTGWELFF.